This record concerns one TCR beta chain sequence. Sequencing used immunoSEQ multiplex PCR; TCRdb keeps in-frame clones, though not all of them. The profile covers over 14,000 clones, with about 70% appearing a single time and about 3% taken by the ten largest. Trimming took off 8 bases at V and 2 bases at J, with 13 bases between the two ends. Per the germline V gene, CDR1 is ENHRY and CDR2 is SYGVKD. This CDR3 region has 14 residues. The data originate from a study of neoadjuvant anti-PD-1 for oral cavity cancer. This TCR came from a person aged 35-79 years with oral cavity squamous cell carcinoma. The genes are TRBV10-3 and TRBJ2-1; D unclear. The sequencing used PBMCs, collected before nivolumab (anti-PD-1) treatment. CDR3 amino acids: CAIWKGGPYNEQFF. CDR3 nucleotides: TGTGCCATCTGGAAAGGCGGACCCTACAATGAGCAGTTCTTC.